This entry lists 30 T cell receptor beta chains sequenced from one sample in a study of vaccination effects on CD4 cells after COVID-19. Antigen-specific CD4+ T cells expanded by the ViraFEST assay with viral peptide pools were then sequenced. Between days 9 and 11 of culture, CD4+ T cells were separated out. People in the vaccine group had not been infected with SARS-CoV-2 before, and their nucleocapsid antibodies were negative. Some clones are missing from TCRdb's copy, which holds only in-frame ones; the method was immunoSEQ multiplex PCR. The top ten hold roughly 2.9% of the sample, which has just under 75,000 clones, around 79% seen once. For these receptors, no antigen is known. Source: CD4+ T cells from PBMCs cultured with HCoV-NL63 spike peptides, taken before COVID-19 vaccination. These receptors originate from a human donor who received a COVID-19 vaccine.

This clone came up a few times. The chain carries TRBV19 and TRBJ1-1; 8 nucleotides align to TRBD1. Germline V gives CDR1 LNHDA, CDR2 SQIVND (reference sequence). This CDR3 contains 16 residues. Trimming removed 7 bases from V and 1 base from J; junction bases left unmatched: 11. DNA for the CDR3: TGTGCCAGTACCCCTACCATCGGGACAGGGAACACTGAAGCTTTCTTT. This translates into CASTPTIGTGNTEAFF.

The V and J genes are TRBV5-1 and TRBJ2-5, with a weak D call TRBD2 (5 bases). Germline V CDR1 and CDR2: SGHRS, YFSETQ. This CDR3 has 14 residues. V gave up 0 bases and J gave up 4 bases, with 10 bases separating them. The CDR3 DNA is TGCGCCAGCAGCTTGGTTCGGGAAGGAGAGACCCAGTACTTC. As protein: CASSLVREGETQYF.

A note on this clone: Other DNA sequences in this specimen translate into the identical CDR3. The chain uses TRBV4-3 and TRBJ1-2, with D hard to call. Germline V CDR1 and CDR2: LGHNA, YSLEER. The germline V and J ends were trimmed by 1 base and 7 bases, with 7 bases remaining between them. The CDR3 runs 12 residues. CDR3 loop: CASSQGRGGYTF. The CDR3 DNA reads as TGCGCCAGCAGCCAAGGACGTGGTGGCTACACCTTC.

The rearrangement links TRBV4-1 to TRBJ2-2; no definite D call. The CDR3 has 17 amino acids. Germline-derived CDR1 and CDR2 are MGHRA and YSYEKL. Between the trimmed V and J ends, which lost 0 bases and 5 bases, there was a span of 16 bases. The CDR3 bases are TGCGCCAGCAGCCAAGATCCCTACGGTCTTGGTACCGGGGAGCTGTTTTTT. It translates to CASSQDPYGLGTGELFF.

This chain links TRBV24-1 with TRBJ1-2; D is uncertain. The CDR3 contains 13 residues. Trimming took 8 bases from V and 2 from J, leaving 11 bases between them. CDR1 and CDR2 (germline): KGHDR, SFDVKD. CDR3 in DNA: TGTGCCACCAATAAAGGGCCCAACTATGGCTACACCTTC. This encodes CATNKGPNYGYTF.

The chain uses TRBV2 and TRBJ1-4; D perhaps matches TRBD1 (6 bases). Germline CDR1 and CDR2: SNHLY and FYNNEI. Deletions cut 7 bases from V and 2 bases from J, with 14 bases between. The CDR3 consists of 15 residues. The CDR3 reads CASTRQGGTNEKLFF. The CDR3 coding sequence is TGTGCCAGCACCAGGCAAGGGGGTACTAATGAAAAACTGTTTTTT.

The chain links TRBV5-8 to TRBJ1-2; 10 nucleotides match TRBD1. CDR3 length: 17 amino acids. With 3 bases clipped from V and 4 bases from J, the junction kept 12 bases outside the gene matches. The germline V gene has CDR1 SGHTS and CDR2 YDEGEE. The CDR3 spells CASSSPGQGPFGYGYTF. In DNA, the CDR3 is TGTGCCAGCAGCTCTCCGGGACAGGGGCCATTCGGCTATGGCTACACCTTC.

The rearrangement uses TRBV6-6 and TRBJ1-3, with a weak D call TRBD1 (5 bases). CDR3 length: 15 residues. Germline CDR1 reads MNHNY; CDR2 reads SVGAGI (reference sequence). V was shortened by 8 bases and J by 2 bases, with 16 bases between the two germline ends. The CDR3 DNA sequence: TGTGCCAGCCGCGCGGAAGGGGTCACTGGAAACACCATATATTTT. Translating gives CASRAEGVTGNTIYF.

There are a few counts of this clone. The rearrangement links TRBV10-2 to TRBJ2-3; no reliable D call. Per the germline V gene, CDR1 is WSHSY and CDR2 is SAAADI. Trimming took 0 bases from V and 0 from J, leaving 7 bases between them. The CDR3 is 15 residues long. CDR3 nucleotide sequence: TGCGCCAGCAGTGAGTCGAAGGCTAGCACAGATACGCAGTATTTT. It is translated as CASSESKASTDTQYF.

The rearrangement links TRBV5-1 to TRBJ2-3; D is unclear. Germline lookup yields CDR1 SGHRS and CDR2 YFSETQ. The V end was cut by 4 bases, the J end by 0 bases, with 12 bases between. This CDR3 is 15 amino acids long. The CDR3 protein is CASSLTHTSTDTQYF. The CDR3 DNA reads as TGCGCCAGCAGCCTAACACATACTAGCACAGATACGCAGTATTTT.

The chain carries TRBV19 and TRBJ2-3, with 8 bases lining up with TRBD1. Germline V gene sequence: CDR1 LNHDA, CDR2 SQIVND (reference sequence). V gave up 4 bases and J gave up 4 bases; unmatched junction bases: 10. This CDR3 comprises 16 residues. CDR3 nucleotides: TGTGCCAGTAGTACCCGGACAGGGTGGGCCGCAGATACGCAGTATTTT. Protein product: CASSTRTGWAADTQYF. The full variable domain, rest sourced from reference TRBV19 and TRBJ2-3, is DGGITQSPKYLFRKEGQNVTLSCEQNLNHDAMYWYRQDPGQGLRLIYYSQIVNDFQKGDIAEGYSVSREKKESFPLTVTSAQKNPTAFYLCASSTRTGWAADTQYFGPGTRLTVL.

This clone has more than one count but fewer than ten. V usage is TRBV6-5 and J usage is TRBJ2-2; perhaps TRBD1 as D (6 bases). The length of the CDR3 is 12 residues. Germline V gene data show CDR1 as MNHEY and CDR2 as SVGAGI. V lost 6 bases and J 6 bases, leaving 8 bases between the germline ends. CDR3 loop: CASSRGSGELFF. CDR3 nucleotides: TGTGCCAGCAGCAGGGGATCCGGGGAGCTGTTTTTT.

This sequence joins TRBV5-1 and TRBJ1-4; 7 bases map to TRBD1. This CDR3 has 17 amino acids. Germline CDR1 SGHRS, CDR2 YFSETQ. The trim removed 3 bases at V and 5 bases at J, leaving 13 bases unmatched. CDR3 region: CASSSGQAENENEKLFF. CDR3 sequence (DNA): TGCGCCAGCAGCTCAGGACAGGCGGAGAACGAAAATGAAAAACTGTTTTTT. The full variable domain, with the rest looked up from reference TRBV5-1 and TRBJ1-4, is KAGVTQTPRYLIKTRGQQVTLSCSPISGHRSVSWYQQTPGQGLQFLFEYFSETQRNKGNFPGRFSGRQFSNSRSEMNVSTLELGDSALYLCASSSGQAENENEKLFFGSGTQLSVL.

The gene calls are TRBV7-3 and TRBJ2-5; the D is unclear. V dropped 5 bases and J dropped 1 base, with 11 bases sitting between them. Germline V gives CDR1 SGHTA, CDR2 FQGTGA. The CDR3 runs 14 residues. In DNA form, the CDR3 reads TGTGCCAGCAGCCCGACGGCTGCCCAAGAGACCCAGTACTTC. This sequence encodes CASSPTAAQETQYF.

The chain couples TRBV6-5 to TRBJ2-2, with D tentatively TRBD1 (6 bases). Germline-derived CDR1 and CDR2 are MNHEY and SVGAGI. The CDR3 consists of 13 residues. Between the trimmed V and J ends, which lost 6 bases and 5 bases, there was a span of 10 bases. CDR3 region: CASRPTGTGELFF. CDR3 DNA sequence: TGTGCCAGCAGACCTACAGGGACCGGGGAGCTGTTTTTT.

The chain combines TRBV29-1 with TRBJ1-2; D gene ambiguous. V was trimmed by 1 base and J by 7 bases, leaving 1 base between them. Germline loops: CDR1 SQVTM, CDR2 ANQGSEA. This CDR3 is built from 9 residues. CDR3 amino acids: CSVEGGYTF. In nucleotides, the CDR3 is TGCAGCGTTGAAGGTGGCTACACCTTC.

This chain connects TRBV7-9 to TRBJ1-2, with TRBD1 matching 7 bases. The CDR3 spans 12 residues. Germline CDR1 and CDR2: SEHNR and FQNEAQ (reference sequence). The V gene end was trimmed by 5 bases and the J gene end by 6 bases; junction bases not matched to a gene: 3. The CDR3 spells CASSEQGNGYTF. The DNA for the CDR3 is TGTGCCAGCAGCGAACAGGGGAATGGCTACACCTTC.

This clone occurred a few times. The CDR3 DNA reads TGTGCCAGCAGCGTTCAGACAGGGATCACTGAAGCTTTCTTT. Protein product: CASSVQTGITEAFF. The chain carries TRBV5-5 and TRBJ1-1; TRBD1 matches at 7 bases. The CDR3 totals 14 residues. After removal of 4 bases from V and 4 bases from J, the junction contained 7 bases not matched to a gene. CDR1 SGHKS and CDR2 YYEKEE come from the germline V gene (reference sequence).

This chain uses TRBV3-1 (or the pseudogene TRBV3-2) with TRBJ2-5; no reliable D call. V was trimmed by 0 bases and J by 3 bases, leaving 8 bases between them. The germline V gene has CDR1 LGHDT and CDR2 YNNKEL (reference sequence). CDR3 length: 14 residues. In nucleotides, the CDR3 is TGTGCCAGCAGCCAAGATGCCCTAAAAGAGACCCAGTACTTC. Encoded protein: CASSQDALKETQYF.

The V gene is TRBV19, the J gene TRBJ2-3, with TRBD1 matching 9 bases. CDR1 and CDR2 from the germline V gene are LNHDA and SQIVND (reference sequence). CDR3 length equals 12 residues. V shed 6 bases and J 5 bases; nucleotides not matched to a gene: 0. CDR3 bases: TGTGCCAGTAGGACAGGGGGAGATACGCAGTATTTT. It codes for CASRTGGDTQYF.

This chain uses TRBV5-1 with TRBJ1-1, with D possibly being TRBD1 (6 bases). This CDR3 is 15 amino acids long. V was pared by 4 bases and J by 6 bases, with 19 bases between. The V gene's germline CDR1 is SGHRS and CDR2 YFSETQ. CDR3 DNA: TGCGCCAGCAGCCTTGAAACAACCTCAGGGGCTGAAGCTTTCTTT. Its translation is CASSLETTSGAEAFF. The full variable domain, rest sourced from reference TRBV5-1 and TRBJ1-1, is KAGVTQTPRYLIKTRGQQVTLSCSPISGHRSVSWYQQTPGQGLQFLFEYFSETQRNKGNFPGRFSGRQFSNSRSEMNVSTLELGDSALYLCASSLETTSGAEAFFGQGTRLTVV.

CDR3: CASSASSGGAAQTQYF. The CDR3 DNA reads as TGTGCCAGCAGTGCCTCTAGCGGGGGGGCCGCCCAGACCCAGTACTTC. The V gene is TRBV25-1, the J gene TRBJ2-5; the match to TRBD2 covers 12 bases. The V segment lost 4 bases and the J segment 6 bases; nucleotides outside the gene matches: 9. The CDR3 covers 16 residues. CDR1 is MGHDK and CDR2 is SYGVNS in the germline V gene.

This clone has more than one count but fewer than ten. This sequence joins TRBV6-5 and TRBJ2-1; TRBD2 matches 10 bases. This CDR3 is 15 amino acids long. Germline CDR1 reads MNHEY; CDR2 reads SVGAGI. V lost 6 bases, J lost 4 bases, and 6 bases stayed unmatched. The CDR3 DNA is TGTGCCAGCAGAACTACTAGCGGGGTTTACAATGAGCAGTTCTTC. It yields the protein CASRTTSGVYNEQFF.

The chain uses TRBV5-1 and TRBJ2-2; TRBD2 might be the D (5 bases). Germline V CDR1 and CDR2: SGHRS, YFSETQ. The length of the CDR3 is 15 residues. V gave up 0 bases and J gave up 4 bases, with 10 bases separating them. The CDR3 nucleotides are TGCGCCAGCAGCTTGGAAGCGGCACTCACCGGGGAGCTGTTTTTT. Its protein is CASSLEAALTGELFF. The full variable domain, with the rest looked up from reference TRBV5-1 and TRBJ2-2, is KAGVTQTPRYLIKTRGQQVTLSCSPISGHRSVSWYQQTPGQGLQFLFEYFSETQRNKGNFPGRFSGRQFSNSRSEMNVSTLELGDSALYLCASSLEAALTGELFFGEGSRLTVL.

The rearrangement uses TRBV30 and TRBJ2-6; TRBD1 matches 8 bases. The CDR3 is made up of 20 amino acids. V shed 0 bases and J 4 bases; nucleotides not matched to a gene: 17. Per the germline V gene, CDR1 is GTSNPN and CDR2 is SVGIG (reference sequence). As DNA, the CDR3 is TGTGCCTGGAGTGTAGGTCGGTTTTGGACAGGGACGGGCGGGGCCAACGTCCTGACTTTC. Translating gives CAWSVGRFWTGTGGANVLTF.

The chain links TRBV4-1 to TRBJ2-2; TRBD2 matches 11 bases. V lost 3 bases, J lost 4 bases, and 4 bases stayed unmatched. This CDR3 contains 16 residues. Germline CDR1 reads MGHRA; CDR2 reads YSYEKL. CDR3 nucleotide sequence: TGCGCCAGCAGCCAGCGACTAGCGGGACCCACCGGGGAGCTGTTTTTT. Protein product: CASSQRLAGPTGELFF.

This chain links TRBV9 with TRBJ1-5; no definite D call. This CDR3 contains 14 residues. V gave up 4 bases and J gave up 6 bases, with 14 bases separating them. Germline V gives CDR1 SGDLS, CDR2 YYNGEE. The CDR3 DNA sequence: TGTGCCAGCAGCTTGACACTATCTAGTCAGCCCCAGCATTTT. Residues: CASSLTLSSQPQHF.

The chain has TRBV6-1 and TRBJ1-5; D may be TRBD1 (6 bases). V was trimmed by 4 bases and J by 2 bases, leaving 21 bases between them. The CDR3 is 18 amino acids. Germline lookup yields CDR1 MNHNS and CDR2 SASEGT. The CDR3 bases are TGTGCCAGCAGTGGAGGGGGAGCAGGCAGGTTTGGCAATCAGCCCCAGCATTTT. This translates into CASSGGGAGRFGNQPQHF.

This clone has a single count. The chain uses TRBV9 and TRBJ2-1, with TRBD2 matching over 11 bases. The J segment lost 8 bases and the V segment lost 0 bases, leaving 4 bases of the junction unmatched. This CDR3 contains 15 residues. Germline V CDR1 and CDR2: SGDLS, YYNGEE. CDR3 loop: CASSVASGGRDEQFF. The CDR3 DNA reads TGTGCCAGCAGCGTAGCTAGCGGGGGGAGGGATGAGCAGTTCTTC.

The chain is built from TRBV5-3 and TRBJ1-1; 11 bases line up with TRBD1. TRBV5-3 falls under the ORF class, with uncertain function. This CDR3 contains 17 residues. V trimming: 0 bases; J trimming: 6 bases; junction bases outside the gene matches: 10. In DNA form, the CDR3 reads TGTGCCAGAAGCTTGGCTCCCGGGACAGGGGGAAGAGCTGAAGCTTTCTTT. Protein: CARSLAPGTGGRAEAFF.